The 26 T cell receptor beta chains presented below share a single source sample, sequenced in a study of Ad26.COV2.S vaccination and SARS-CoV-2 variants. Described treatment: 19 received Ad26.COV2.S at low or high dose, single or two shots; about 5 received placebo; per-sample allocation not given. Specimen acquisition occurred on day 63 following the initial vaccine or placebo injection. Generated by immunoSEQ multiplex PCR, the TCRdb table keeps only in-frame clones and is missing some. The sample includes about 350,000 clones, around 89% of them seen just once. The sequenced sample was peripheral blood, obtained in a trial of Ad26.COV2.S vaccine versus placebo. The receptors come from a person between 18 and 60 years old who received the Ad26.COV2.S COVID-19 vaccine or a placebo.

The chain uses TRBV7-2 and TRBJ2-1, with 12 bases matching TRBD2. The germline V gene encodes CDR1 SGHTA and CDR2 FQGNSA. V lost 5 bases to trimming and J lost 4 bases; unmatched junction nucleotides: 9. This CDR3 has 17 amino acids. CDR3: CASSKTRTSGEYNEQFF. CDR3 in DNA: TGTGCCAGCAGCAAGACTCGGACTAGCGGGGAGTACAATGAGCAGTTCTTC.

The V gene is TRBV9, the J gene TRBJ1-2, with D unresolved. CDR3 length equals 13 residues. CDR1 is SGDLS and CDR2 is YYNGEE in the germline V gene. Trimming cost V 3 bases and J 2 bases, with 8 bases left between them. CDR3 loop: CASSAGPNYGYTF. CDR3 bases: TGTGCCAGCAGCGCAGGACCGAACTATGGCTACACCTTC.

The V gene is TRBV19, the J gene TRBJ1-1, with unresolved D. CDR1 is LNHDA, CDR2 SQIVND, per germline (reference sequence). CDR3 length: 11 residues. V shed 6 bases and J shed 3 bases, with 5 bases lying between them. CDR3 amino acids: CASSKDTEAFF. The CDR3, as DNA: TGTGCCAGTAGCAAAGACACTGAAGCTTTCTTT. The full variable domain, its missing parts supplied by reference TRBV19 and TRBJ1-1, is DGGITQSPKYLFRKEGQNVTLSCEQNLNHDAMYWYRQDPGQGLRLIYYSQIVNDFQKGDIAEGYSVSREKKESFPLTVTSAQKNPTAFYLCASSKDTEAFFGQGTRLTVV.

This clone was seen once. CDR3 residues: CASSSGREEETQYF. The DNA for the CDR3 is TGTGCCAGCAGCTCCGGAAGAGAGGAAGAGACCCAGTACTTC. The chain is built from TRBV7-9 and TRBJ2-5; the D is unclear. The germline CDR1 and CDR2 sequences are SEHNR and FQNEAQ (reference sequence). V was shortened by 4 bases and J by 3 bases, with 12 bases between the two germline ends. CDR3 length equals 14 residues.

This clone has a single count. The chain recombines TRBV5-1 with TRBJ2-5; TRBD1 aligns across 9 bases. Trimming cost V 4 bases and J 5 bases; bases outside gene matches: 9. Germline V lookup: CDR1 SGHRS, CDR2 YFSETQ. The CDR3 contains 15 residues. The CDR3 coding sequence is TGCGCCAGCAGCGGGGGACAGGGAATAGCGGAGACCCAGTACTTC. Its protein is CASSGGQGIAETQYF.

The rearrangement joins TRBV5-6 to TRBJ1-4; 8 nucleotides align to TRBD1. CDR1 and CDR2 from the germline V gene are SGHDT and YYEEEE. The CDR3 is 15 amino acids. J lost 2 bases, V lost 4 bases, and 4 bases had no gene match. The CDR3 nucleotides are TGTGCCAGCAGCCTAAACAGGGGGACTAATGAAAAACTGTTTTTT. This gives the protein CASSLNRGTNEKLFF. The entire variable domain, with the rest obtained from reference TRBV5-6 and TRBJ1-4, is as follows: DAGVTQSPTHLIKTRGQQVTLRCSPKSGHDTVSWYQQALGQGPQFIFQYYEEEERQRGNFPDRFSGHQFPNYSSELNVNALLLGDSALYLCASSLNRGTNEKLFFGSGTQLSVL.

The CDR3 reads CASSFGGRGNQPQHF. As DNA, the CDR3 is TGTGCCAGCAGCTTCGGAGGGCGAGGCAATCAGCCCCAGCATTTT. The chain employs TRBV7-9 and TRBJ1-5, with no clear D. With 3 bases removed from V and 2 bases from J, the gap between germline ends came to 11 bases. CDR1 and CDR2 (germline): SEHNR, FQNEAQ (reference sequence). The CDR3 runs 15 residues.

This clone came up once. The rearrangement joins TRBV7-9 to TRBJ2-7, with 7 positions matching TRBD1. The CDR3 is 13 residues long. V gave up 5 bases and J gave up 6 bases; unmatched junction bases: 7. CDR1 and CDR2 from the germline V gene are SEHNR and FQNEAQ (reference sequence). CDR3 sequence (DNA): TGTGCCAGCAGCCCGGGACAGCTGGTCGAGCAGTACTTC. Residues: CASSPGQLVEQYF.

J is TRBJ1-5 and V is TRBV4-2; a weak D match, TRBD1 (5 bases). CDR3 length equals 14 residues. The germline V gene has CDR1 LGHNA and CDR2 YNFKEQ. Trimming left V 0 bases short and J 9 bases short, with 12 bases between. The CDR3 protein is CASSQDRDGWPQHF. CDR3 bases: TGTGCCAGCAGCCAAGACAGGGACGGGTGGCCCCAGCATTTT.

The chain has TRBV10-3 and TRBJ1-2; 9 bases match TRBD1. V gave up 6 bases and J gave up 6 bases; unmatched junction bases: 8. There are 14 residues in the CDR3. Germline-derived CDR1 and CDR2 are ENHRY and SYGVKD. CDR3 loop: CAIRSQGAGDGYTF. The CDR3 region has the DNA TGTGCCATCAGGTCACAGGGGGCAGGCGATGGCTACACCTTC.

This clone was seen a single time. The chain couples TRBV2 to TRBJ1-2, with D perhaps TRBD1 (6 bases). V lost 5 bases and J 4 bases, leaving 14 bases between the germline ends. Germline V lookup: CDR1 SNHLY, CDR2 FYNNEI. The CDR3 runs to 14 residues. The CDR3, as DNA: TGTGCCAGCAGTACCCGACAGGATTCCTATGGCTACACCTTC. The encoded protein is CASSTRQDSYGYTF.

This CDR3 reads CASSQVGVRDTQYF. CDR3 sequence (DNA): TGCGCCAGCAGCCAAGTAGGGGTTCGGGATACGCAGTATTTT. The chain links TRBV4-1 to TRBJ2-3, with D possibly matching TRBD1 (5 bases). The CDR3 spans 14 residues. Germline loops: CDR1 MGHRA, CDR2 YSYEKL. The V gene lost 1 base and the J gene lost 6 bases, with 11 bases spanning the gap.

The rearrangement links TRBV12-2 to TRBJ1-5; the DNA was not used to check the table's D call, TRBD1. TRBV12-2 is flagged as a pseudogene. CDR3 length equals 17 residues. The CDR3, as DNA: TGTGCAAGTCGCTTAGAACCGGGACAGGGGGAAGCTCAGCCCCAGCATTTT. Amino acid sequence: CASRLEPGQGEAQPQHF.

The gene calls are TRBV6-5 and TRBJ1-4, with D tentatively TRBD1 (6 bases). CDR1 is MNHEY and CDR2 is SVGAGI in the germline V gene. Trimming stripped 5 bases from V and 6 bases from J, with 16 bases between. The CDR3 is 15 amino acids. The CDR3 region has the DNA TGTGCCAGCAGTCTCACAGGGTCTCAGTATGAAAAACTGTTTTTT. Translation: CASSLTGSQYEKLFF.

The V gene is TRBV4-1, the J gene TRBJ2-5, with a weak D call TRBD1 (6 bases). Per germline, CDR1 MGHRA and CDR2 YSYEKL. This CDR3 region has 16 residues. V lost 1 base and J 3 bases, leaving 15 bases between the germline ends. The CDR3 spells CASSQVGRGPKETQYF. The CDR3 region has the DNA TGCGCCAGCAGCCAAGTCGGCAGGGGCCCGAAAGAGACCCAGTACTTC.

The rearrangement joins TRBV29-1 to TRBJ1-1, with 7 bases fitting TRBD1. Germline assignment: CDR1 SQVTM and CDR2 ANQGSEA. The trim removed 5 bases at V and 1 base at J, leaving 4 bases unmatched. The CDR3 consists of 13 residues. As DNA, the CDR3 is TGCAGCGTTAAGACAGGGACGAACACTGAAGCTTTCTTT. It translates to CSVKTGTNTEAFF.

The V and J genes are TRBV9 and TRBJ2-5, with TRBD2 identical over 16 bases. The V gene's germline CDR1 is SGDLS and CDR2 YYNGEE. This CDR3 is built from 17 residues. Trimming at V came to 4 bases and at J to 2 bases, leaving 5 bases not matched to a gene. CDR3 coding DNA: TGTGCCAGCAGCAGTAGGGGACTAGCGGGGGGGCAAGAGACCCAGTACTTC. It yields the protein CASSSRGLAGGQETQYF.

The rearrangement uses TRBV29-1 and TRBJ2-1, with 9 positions matching TRBD1. Per the germline V gene, CDR1 is SQVTM and CDR2 is ANQGSEA. This CDR3 has 13 residues. The CDR3 here is CSTQRQGGGKQFF. The DNA of the CDR3 is TGCAGTACTCAAAGACAGGGGGGAGGGAAGCAGTTCTTC.

V gene TRBV5-8 combines with J gene TRBJ2-1, with 7 bases matching TRBD2. V shed 0 bases and J 9 bases; nucleotides not matched to a gene: 12. The germline V gene encodes CDR1 SGHTS and CDR2 YDEGEE. The CDR3 runs 16 residues. CDR3 nucleotides: TGTGCCAGCAGCTTGGGGGGGGGAGCAAGTTATTTTGAGCAGTTCTTC. Translating it yields CASSLGGGASYFEQFF.

This clone showed up just a few times. V and J are TRBV19 and TRBJ1-2; 7 bases fit TRBD1. The germline V gene has CDR1 LNHDA and CDR2 SQIVND (reference sequence). The length of the CDR3 is 15 residues. Trimming took 5 bases from V and 4 from J; bases not matched to a gene: 10. This CDR3 reads CASSPNRGPGYGYTF. The CDR3 DNA reads TGTGCCAGTAGTCCAAACAGGGGACCTGGCTATGGCTACACCTTC.

The V and J genes are TRBV11-2 and TRBJ2-1, with D tentatively TRBD1 (5 bases). Germline values: CDR1 SGHAT, CDR2 FQNNGV. Trimming took off 6 bases at V and 6 bases at J, with 18 bases between the two ends. The CDR3 loop spans 15 amino acids. CDR3 nucleotide sequence: TGTGCCAGCAGTTCCGTGAAGGGGCCTGTCAATGAGCAGTTCTTC. Encoded protein: CASSSVKGPVNEQFF.

The CDR3 bases are TGTGCCAGCAGCTTGACAGGGGGCGCTTTCGACGAGCAGTACTTC. It codes for CASSLTGGAFDEQYF. This chain links TRBV11-2 with TRBJ2-7; 10 nucleotides align to TRBD1. Germline V gene sequence: CDR1 SGHAT, CDR2 FQNNGV. CDR3 length: 15 amino acids. After removal of 3 bases from V and 5 bases from J, the junction contained 7 bases not matched to a gene.

This clone was seen a single time. The CDR3, as DNA: TGCGCCAGCAGTGAGAGGGACCGCTCCTATAATTCACCCCTCCACTTT. Amino acid sequence: CASSERDRSYNSPLHF. The chain has TRBV10-1 and TRBJ1-6, with D tentatively TRBD1 (5 bases). The germline CDR1 and CDR2 sequences are WNHNN and SYGVQD (reference sequence). Trimming shortened V by 2 bases and J by 0 bases, and 8 bases separated the two germline ends. The CDR3 totals 16 residues.

The chain couples TRBV4-3 to TRBJ1-4, with D uncertain. Germline V CDR1 and CDR2: LGHNA, YSLEER. CDR3 length: 13 residues. The germline V and J ends were trimmed by 0 bases and 7 bases, with 6 bases remaining between them. CDR3 sequence: CASSQEAAEKLFF. The CDR3 coding sequence is TGCGCCAGCAGCCAAGAGGCAGCTGAAAAACTGTTTTTT.

The gene calls are TRBV13 and TRBJ2-1; TRBD2 matches at 14 bases. With V trimmed by 0 bases and J by 8 bases, 9 bases remained unmatched. The CDR3 has 18 amino acids. Per the germline V gene, CDR1 is PRHDT and CDR2 is FYEKMQ (reference sequence). In DNA form, the CDR3 reads TGTGCCAGCAGCTTAGGACCCAGGACTAGCGGGAGGCTCTATGAGCAGTTCTTC. As protein: CASSLGPRTSGRLYEQFF. Variable domain in full (rest from reference TRBV13 and TRBJ2-1): AAGVIQSPRHLIKEKRETATLKCYPIPRHDTVYWYQQGPGQDPQFLISFYEKMQSDKGSIPDRFSAQQFSDYHSELNMSSLELGDSALYFCASSLGPRTSGRLYEQFFGPGTRLTVL.

J is TRBJ1-1 and V is TRBV6-5, with D perhaps matching TRBD1 (5 bases). Deletions cut 5 bases from V and 1 base from J, with 8 bases between. CDR1 MNHEY and CDR2 SVGAGI come from the germline V gene. This CDR3 contains 13 residues. This chain's CDR3 is CASSPTENTEAFF. CDR3 nucleotide sequence: TGTGCCAGCAGTCCGACAGAGAACACTGAAGCTTTCTTT.